This T cell receptor beta chain is from a study of T-cell reconstitution after alpha-beta-depleted transplantation in children. Overall study results and limits: Some patients' high day-60 TCRbeta diversity was attributed to recipient cells surviving conditioning. T-cell numbers and diversity one year post-transplant derived largely from freshly generated T cells. The study reportedly traced alpha-beta T cells about two months after transplant to several hundred expanded graft clones.

Preparing the TCRbeta library involved the use of unique molecular identifiers. Via MiXCR, TCRdb re-called the PCR reads, giving one row per CDR3 protein. The sample lists about 300,000 distinct CDR3 sequences, roughly 8.2% occurring once. In this sample, this clonotype turned up a few times. Its antigen is still unknown. The CDR3 is 15 residues long. CDR1 is MNHNS and CDR2 is SASEGT in the germline V gene. V gave up 10 bases and J gave up 7 bases, with 26 bases separating them. This specimen was peripheral blood, taken 360 days after TCRalphabeta/CD19-depleted stem cell transplant. The V gene is TRBV6-1, the J gene TRBJ2-7; the D gene is possibly TRBD2 (7 bases). This clonotype was obtained from a female patient between 2 and 10 years old who had a stem cell transplant for Fanconi anemia, so the T cells may come from the graft donor. DNA of the CDR3: TGTGCCATGGGACCCAAACGGCGGGGGCCTGGGGAGCAGTACTTC. It codes for CAMGPKRRGPGEQYF.